This is a list of T cell receptor beta chains from one sample in a study of blood T cell repertoires in COVID-19. The assay was immunoSEQ multiplex PCR, and TCRdb's table has in-frame clones only and misses some. The sample has hundreds of thousands of clones, 75% to 90% seen once. Sequenced sample: peripheral blood. The receptors originated from a man in his forties with acute or convalescent COVID-19. Each CDR3 is given with its conserved first and last residue. Fields, in order: V gene, clone size, D gene, J gene, CDR3 protein, CDR3 DNA. The D gene is left open where the match is weak. Clone size appears in some rows only: once, few, many, or a class for an expanded clone.

v_call: TRBV28; clone_size: NA; d_call: NA; j_call: TRBJ1-5; cdr3_aa: CASSFWSGDSNQPQHF; cdr3_nt: TGTGCCAGCAGTTTTTGGTCCGGGGATAGCAATCAGCCCCAGCATTTT
v_call: TRBV6-5; clone_size: NA; d_call: TRBD2; j_call: TRBJ2-1; cdr3_aa: CASSRLAGIYNEQFF; cdr3_nt: TGTGCCAGCAGTAGACTAGCGGGAATCTACAATGAGCAGTTCTTC
v_call: TRBV7-9; clone_size: NA; d_call: TRBD1; j_call: TRBJ1-6; cdr3_aa: CASSPGQDNSPLHF; cdr3_nt: TGTGCCAGCAGTCCGGGACAGGATAATTCACCCCTCCACTTT
v_call: TRBV6-5; clone_size: NA; d_call: NA; j_call: TRBJ2-7; cdr3_aa: CASSYGAGVPQYF; cdr3_nt: TGTGCCAGCAGTTACGGAGCGGGCGTACCCCAGTACTTC
v_call: TRBV19; clone_size: NA; d_call: NA; j_call: TRBJ1-3; cdr3_aa: CASSIPAEPSGNTIYF; cdr3_nt: TGTGCCAGTAGTATACCGGCGGAGCCCTCTGGAAACACCATATATTTT
v_call: TRBV11-3; clone_size: NA; d_call: TRBD2; j_call: TRBJ2-3; cdr3_aa: CASSSRGEEGADTQYF; cdr3_nt: TGTGCCAGCAGCTCCCGGGGGGAAGAGGGTGCAGATACGCAGTATTTT
v_call: TRBV19; clone_size: NA; d_call: TRBD1; j_call: TRBJ1-4; cdr3_aa: CASSRQGVRVTNEKLFF; cdr3_nt: TGTGCCAGTAGTCGACAGGGGGTGAGAGTGACTAATGAAAAACTGTTTTTT
v_call: TRBV11-2; clone_size: NA; d_call: TRBD1; j_call: TRBJ1-2; cdr3_aa: CASSKTGIGVNYGYTF; cdr3_nt: TGTGCCAGCAGCAAGACAGGGATAGGTGTCAACTATGGCTACACCTTC
v_call: TRBV9; clone_size: NA; d_call: TRBD1; j_call: TRBJ2-1; cdr3_aa: CASSLGTGGNEQFF; cdr3_nt: TGTGCCAGCAGTCTTGGGACAGGGGGCAATGAGCAGTTCTTC
v_call: TRBV7-9; clone_size: NA; d_call: NA; j_call: TRBJ2-3; cdr3_aa: CASSFSSPTDTQYF; cdr3_nt: TGTGCCAGCAGCTTCTCGAGCCCAACAGATACGCAGTATTTT
v_call: TRBV2; clone_size: NA; d_call: NA; j_call: TRBJ1-6; cdr3_aa: CASSHETSNSPLHF; cdr3_nt: TGTGCCAGCAGTCACGAGACATCTAATTCACCCCTCCACTTT
v_call: TRBV6-6; clone_size: NA; d_call: NA; j_call: TRBJ2-7; cdr3_aa: CASSSPGLVPYEQYF; cdr3_nt: TGTGCCAGCAGTTCTCCCGGGTTAGTACCCTACGAGCAGTACTTC
v_call: TRBV19; clone_size: few; d_call: NA; j_call: TRBJ2-2; cdr3_aa: CASSHIGGNTGELFF; cdr3_nt: TGTGCCAGTAGTCACATAGGGGGGAACACCGGGGAGCTGTTTTTT
v_call: TRBV5-1; clone_size: many; d_call: TRBD2; j_call: TRBJ2-1; cdr3_aa: CASSTGTSGPSEQFF; cdr3_nt: TGCGCCAGCAGCACCGGGACTAGCGGGCCCAGTGAGCAGTTCTTC
v_call: TRBV5-5; clone_size: NA; d_call: NA; j_call: TRBJ1-6; cdr3_aa: CASSLITGDNSPLHF; cdr3_nt: TGTGCCAGCAGCTTGATAACAGGAGATAATTCACCCCTCCACTTT
v_call: TRBV6-2/TRBV6-3; clone_size: few; d_call: NA; j_call: TRBJ1-2; cdr3_aa: CASSYSPLRTFRGPQYGYTF; cdr3_nt: TGTGCCAGCAGTTACTCGCCCCTGAGAACCTTCCGAGGGCCCCAGTATGGCTACACCTTC
v_call: TRBV18; clone_size: NA; d_call: NA; j_call: TRBJ2-7; cdr3_aa: CASSPSPRNEQYF; cdr3_nt: TGTGCCAGCTCACCATCCCCTAGGAACGAGCAGTACTTC
v_call: TRBV18; clone_size: once; d_call: TRBD1; j_call: TRBJ1-1; cdr3_aa: CASSPLGQGANTEAFF; cdr3_nt: TGTGCCAGCTCACCACTAGGACAGGGCGCGAACACTGAAGCTTTCTTT
v_call: TRBV11-2; clone_size: NA; d_call: TRBD1; j_call: TRBJ1-4; cdr3_aa: CASSPGTGYTGEKLFF; cdr3_nt: TGTGCCAGCAGCCCAGGGACAGGCTACACAGGGGAAAAACTGTTTTTT
v_call: TRBV10-3; clone_size: NA; d_call: NA; j_call: TRBJ1-1; cdr3_aa: CAISGPVALSPDVTVLGGTEAFF; cdr3_nt: TGTGCCATCAGTGGTCCGGTAGCTCTATCTCCGGACGTGACCGTGCTCGGAGGGACTGAAGCTTTCTTT